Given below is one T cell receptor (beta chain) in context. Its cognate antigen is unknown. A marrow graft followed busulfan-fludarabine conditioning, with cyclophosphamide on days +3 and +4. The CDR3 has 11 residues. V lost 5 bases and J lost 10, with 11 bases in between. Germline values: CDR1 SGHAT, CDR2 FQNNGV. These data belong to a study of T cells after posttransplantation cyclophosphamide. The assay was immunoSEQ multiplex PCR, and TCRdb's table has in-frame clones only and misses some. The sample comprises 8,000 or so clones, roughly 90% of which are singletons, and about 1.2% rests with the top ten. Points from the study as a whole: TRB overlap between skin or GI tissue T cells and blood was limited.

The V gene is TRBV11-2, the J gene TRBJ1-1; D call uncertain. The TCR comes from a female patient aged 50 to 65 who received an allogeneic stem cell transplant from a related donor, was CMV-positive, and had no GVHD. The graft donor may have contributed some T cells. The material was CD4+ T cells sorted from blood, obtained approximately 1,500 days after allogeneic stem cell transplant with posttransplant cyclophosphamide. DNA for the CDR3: TGTGCCAGCAGCCCCCTTCTCGGAGCTTTCTTT. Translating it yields CASSPLLGAFF.